This T cell receptor (beta chain) was recorded in a study of blood T cell repertoires in COVID-19. Overall study: COVID-19 samples from acute and convalescent phases originated in the United States, Italy and Spain. From T cells, B-cell-depleted T cells, or PBMCs came the material, which was cDNA or gDNA.

How the authors handled the data: Scientists estimated how many nucleated cells there were by amplifying reference gene primers. The protocol was immunoSEQ multiplex PCR, while the TCRdb copy is restricted to in-frame clones and leaves out a portion. V, J and clone size derive from that table, while D and trimming were established from the DNA sequence. The table shows some 110,000 clones, with about 89% occurring only once. This CDR3 spans 20 amino acids. Trimming cost V 0 bases and J 2 bases, with 20 bases left between them. From germline, CDR1 is LGHDT and CDR2 YNNKEL (reference sequence). Sequencing was carried out using peripheral blood. This receptor was identified in a man in his forties or fifties with acute or convalescent COVID-19. V and J are TRBV3-1 (or the pseudogene TRBV3-2) and TRBJ1-6, with D uncertain. Here the CDR3 reads CASSQDPSGPSGAYNSPLHF. The CDR3 DNA sequence: TGTGCCAGCAGCCAAGACCCATCAGGACCAAGCGGTGCCTATAATTCACCCCTCCACTTT.